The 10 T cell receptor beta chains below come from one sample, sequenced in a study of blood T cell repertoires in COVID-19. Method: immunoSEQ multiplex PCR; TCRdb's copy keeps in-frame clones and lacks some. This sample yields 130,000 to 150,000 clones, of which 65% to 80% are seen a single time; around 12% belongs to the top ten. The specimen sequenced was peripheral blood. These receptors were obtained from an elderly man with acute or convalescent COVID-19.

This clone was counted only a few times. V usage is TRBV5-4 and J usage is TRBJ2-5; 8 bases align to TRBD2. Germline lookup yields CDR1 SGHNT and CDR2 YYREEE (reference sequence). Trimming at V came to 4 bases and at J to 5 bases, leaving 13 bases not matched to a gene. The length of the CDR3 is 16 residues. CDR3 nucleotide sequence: TGTGCCAGCAGCCCCTCCGGGGGGCCGGGAGGGGAGACCCAGTACTTC. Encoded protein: CASSPSGGPGGETQYF.

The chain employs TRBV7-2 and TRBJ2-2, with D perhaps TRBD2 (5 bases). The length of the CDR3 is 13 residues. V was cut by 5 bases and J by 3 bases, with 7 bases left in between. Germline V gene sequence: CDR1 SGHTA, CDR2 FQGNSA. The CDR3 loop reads CASSPSHTGELFF. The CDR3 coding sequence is TGTGCCAGCAGCCCTAGCCACACCGGGGAGCTGTTTTTT. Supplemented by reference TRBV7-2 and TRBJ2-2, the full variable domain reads GAGVSQSPSNKVTEKGKDVELRCDPISGHTALYWYRQSLGQGLEFLIYFQGNSAPDKSGLPSDRFSAERTGGSVSTLTIQRTQQEDSAVYLCASSPSHTGELFFGEGSRLTVL.

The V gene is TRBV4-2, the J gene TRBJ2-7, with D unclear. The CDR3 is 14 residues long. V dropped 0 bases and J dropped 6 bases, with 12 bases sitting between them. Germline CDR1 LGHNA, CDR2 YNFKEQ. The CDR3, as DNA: TGTGCCAGCAGCCAAGATCTGGCTGCTCGCGAGCAGTACTTC. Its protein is CASSQDLAAREQYF.

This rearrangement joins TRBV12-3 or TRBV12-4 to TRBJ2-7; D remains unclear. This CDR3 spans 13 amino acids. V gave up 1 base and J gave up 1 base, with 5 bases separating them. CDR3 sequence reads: CASSLGQSYEQYF. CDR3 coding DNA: TGTGCCAGCAGTTTAGGGCAGTCCTACGAGCAGTACTTC.

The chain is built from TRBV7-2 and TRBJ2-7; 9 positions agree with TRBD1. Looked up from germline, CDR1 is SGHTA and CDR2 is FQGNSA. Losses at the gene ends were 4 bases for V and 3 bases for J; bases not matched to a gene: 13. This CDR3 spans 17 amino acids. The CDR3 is CASSSGRFRDRDYEQYF. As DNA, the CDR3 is TGTGCCAGCAGCTCCGGACGGTTTAGGGACAGGGACTACGAGCAGTACTTC. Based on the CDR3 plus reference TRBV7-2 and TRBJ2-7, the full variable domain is GAGVSQSPSNKVTEKGKDVELRCDPISGHTALYWYRQSLGQGLEFLIYFQGNSAPDKSGLPSDRFSAERTGGSVSTLTIQRTQQEDSAVYLCASSSGRFRDRDYEQYFGPGTRLTVT.

DNA for the CDR3: TGTGCCAGCAGTTCCCGGGCTGAAGCTTTCTTT. Residues: CASSSRAEAFF. The chain carries TRBV27 and TRBJ1-1; no definite D call. Trimming left V 4 bases short and J 6 bases short, with 6 bases between. CDR1 and CDR2 from the germline V gene are MNHEY and SMNVEV (reference sequence). The CDR3 runs to 11 residues.

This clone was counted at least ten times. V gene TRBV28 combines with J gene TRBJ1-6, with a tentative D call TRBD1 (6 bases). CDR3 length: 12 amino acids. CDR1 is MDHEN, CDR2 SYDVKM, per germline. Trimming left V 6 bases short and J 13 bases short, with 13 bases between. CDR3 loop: CASRNRGAPLHF. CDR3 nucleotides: TGTGCCAGCAGAAATCGGGGGGCTCCCCTCCACTTT.

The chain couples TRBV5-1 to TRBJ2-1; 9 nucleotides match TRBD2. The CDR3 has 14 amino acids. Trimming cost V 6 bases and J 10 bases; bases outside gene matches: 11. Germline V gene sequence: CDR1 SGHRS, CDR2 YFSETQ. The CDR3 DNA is TGCGCCAGCACCGTTAGCGGGGGCACCAGGGAGCAGTTCTTC. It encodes CASTVSGGTREQFF.

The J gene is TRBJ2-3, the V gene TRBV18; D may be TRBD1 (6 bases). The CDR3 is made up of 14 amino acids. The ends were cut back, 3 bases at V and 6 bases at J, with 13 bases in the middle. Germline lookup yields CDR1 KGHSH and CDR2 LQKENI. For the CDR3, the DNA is TGTGCCAGCTCACCCGGACAGCCGGCTGATACGCAGTATTTT. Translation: CASSPGQPADTQYF.

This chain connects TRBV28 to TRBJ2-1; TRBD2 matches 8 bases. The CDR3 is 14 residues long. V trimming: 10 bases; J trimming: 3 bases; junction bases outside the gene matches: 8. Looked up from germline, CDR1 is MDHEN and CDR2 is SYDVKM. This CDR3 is CATSAGGSYNEQFF. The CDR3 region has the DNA TGTGCCACCTCCGCGGGGGGTAGCTACAATGAGCAGTTCTTC. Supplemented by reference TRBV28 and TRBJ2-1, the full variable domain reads DVKVTQSSRYLVKRTGEKVFLECVQDMDHENMFWYRQDPGLGLRLIYFSYDVKMKEKGDIPEGYSVSREKKERFSLILESASTNQTSMYLCATSAGGSYNEQFFGPGTRLTVL.